Here is one T cell receptor (beta chain) with its context. The antigen is not known. PCR amplification relied on 60 Vbeta primers (plus 13 Jbeta primers). Profiling relied on immunoSEQ multiplex PCR, and the TCRdb table lists in-frame clones only, not all of them. The sample carries about 200,000 clones, approximately 80% recorded once. The entry originates in a study of cytomegalovirus exposure and HLA in healthy donors. Whole-study results and caveats: Reported findings show TCR beta sequences accurately forecast HLA-A and HLA-B alleles in most subjects.

Healthy bone marrow donors supplied every sample. Germline trimming cut 0 bases from V and 0 bases from J; bases unmatched to any gene: 9. The CDR3 is 18 residues long. The germline CDR1 and CDR2 sequences are MGHRA and YSYEKL. The source material was PBMCs. This chain joins TRBV4-1 and TRBJ1-2; TRBD1 matches at 8 bases. The sequence derives from a young woman in good health and CMV-seronegative. CDR3: CASSQDQGAMGTNYGYTF. The CDR3 DNA reads TGCGCCAGCAGCCAAGATCAGGGGGCCATGGGTACTAACTATGGCTACACCTTC.